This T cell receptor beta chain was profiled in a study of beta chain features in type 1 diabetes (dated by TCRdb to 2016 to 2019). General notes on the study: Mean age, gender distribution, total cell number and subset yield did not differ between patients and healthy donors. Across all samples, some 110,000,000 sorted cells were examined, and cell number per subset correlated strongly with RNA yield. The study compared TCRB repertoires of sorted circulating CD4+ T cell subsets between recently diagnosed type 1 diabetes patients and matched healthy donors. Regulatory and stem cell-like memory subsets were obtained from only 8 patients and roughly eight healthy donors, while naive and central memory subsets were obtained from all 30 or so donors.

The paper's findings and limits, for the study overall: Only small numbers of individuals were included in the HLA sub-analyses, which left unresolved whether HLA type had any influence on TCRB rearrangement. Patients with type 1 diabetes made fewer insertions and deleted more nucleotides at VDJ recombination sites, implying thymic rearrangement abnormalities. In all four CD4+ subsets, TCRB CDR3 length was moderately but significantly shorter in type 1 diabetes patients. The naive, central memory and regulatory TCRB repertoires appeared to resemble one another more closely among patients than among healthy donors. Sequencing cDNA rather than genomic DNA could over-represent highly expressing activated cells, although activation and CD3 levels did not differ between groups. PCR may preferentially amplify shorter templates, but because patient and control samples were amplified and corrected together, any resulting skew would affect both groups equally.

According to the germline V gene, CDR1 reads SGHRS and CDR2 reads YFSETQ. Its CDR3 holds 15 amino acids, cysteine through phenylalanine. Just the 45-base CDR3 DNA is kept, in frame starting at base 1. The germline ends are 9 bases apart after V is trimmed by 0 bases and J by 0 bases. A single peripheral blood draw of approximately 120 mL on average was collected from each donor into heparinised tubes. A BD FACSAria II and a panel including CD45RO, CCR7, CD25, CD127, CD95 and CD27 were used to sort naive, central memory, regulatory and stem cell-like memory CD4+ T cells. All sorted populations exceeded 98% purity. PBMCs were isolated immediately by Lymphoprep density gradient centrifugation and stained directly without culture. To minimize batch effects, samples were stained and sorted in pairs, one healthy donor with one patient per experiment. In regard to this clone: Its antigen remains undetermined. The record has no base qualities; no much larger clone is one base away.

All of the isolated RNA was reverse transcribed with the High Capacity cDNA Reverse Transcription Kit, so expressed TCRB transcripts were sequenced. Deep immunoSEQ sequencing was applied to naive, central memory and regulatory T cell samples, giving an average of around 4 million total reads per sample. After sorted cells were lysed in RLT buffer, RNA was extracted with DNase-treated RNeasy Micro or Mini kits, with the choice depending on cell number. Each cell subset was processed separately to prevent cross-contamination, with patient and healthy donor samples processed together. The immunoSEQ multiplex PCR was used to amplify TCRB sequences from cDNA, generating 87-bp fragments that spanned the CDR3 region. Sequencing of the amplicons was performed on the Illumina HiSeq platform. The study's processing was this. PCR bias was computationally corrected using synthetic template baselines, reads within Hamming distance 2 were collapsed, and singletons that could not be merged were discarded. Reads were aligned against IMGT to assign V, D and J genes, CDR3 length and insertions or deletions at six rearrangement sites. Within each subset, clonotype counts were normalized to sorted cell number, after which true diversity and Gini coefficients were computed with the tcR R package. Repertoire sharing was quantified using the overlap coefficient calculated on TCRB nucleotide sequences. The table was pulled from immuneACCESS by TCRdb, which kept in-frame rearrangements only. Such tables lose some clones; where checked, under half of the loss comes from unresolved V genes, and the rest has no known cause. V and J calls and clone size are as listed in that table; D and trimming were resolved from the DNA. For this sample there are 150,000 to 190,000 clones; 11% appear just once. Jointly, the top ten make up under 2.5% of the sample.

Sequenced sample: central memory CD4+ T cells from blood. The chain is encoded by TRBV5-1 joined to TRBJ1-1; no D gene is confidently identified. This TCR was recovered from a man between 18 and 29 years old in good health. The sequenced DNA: TGCGCCAGCAGCTTGGGGAGCTCGATGAACACTGAAGCTTTCTTT. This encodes CASSLGSSMNTEAFF.